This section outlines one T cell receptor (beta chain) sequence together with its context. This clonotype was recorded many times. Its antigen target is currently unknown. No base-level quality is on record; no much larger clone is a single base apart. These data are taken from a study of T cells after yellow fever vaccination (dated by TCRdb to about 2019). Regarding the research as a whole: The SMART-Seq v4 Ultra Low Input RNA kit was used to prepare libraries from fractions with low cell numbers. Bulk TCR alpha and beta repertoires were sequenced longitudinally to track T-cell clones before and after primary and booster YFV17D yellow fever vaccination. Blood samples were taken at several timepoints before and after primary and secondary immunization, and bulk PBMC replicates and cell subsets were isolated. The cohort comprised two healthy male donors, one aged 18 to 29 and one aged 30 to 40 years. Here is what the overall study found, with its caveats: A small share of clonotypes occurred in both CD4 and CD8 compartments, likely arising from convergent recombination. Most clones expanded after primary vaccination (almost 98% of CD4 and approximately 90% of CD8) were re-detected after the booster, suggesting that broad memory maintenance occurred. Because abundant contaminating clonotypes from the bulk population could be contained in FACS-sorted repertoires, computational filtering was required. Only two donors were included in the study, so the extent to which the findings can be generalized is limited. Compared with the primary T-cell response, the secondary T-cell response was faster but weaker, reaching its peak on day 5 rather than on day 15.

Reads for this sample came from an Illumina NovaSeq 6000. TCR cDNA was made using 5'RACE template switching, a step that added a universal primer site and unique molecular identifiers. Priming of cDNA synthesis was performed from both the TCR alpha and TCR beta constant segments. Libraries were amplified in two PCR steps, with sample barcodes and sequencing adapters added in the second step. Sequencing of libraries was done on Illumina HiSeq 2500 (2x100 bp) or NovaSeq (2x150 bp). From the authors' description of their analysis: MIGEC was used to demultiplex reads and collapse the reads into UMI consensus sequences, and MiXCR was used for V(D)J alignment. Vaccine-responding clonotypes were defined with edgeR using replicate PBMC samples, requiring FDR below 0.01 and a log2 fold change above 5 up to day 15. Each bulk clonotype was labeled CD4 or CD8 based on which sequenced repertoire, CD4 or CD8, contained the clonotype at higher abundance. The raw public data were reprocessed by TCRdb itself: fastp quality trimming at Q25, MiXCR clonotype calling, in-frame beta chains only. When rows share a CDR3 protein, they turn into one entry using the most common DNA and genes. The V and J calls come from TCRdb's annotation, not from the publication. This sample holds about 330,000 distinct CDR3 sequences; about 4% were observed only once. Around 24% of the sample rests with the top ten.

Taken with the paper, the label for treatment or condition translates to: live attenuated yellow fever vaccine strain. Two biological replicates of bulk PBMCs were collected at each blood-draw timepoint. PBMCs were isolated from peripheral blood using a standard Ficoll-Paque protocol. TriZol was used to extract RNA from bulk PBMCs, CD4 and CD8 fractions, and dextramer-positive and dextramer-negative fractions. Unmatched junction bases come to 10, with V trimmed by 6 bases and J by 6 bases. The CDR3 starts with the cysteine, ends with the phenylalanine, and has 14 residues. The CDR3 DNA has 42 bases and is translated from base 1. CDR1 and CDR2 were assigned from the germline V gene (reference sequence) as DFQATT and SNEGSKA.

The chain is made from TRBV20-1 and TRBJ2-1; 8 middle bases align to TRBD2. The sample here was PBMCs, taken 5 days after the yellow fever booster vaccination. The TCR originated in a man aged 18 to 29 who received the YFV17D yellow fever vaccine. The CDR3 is CSASPGGSPNEQFF. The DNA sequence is TGCAGTGCCAGTCCGGGGGGGTCCCCCAATGAGCAGTTCTTC.